Included here is one T cell receptor (beta chain) sequence, with context. The target antigen is unknown. Using genomic DNA as the template, TCR beta VDJ and CDR3 profiling was carried out. A single record per CDR3 protein comes from TCRdb applying MiXCR to the reads. This table has roughly 130,000 distinct CDR3 sequences, about 46% appearing once. The CDR3 extends over 15 amino acids. Trimming removed 0 bases from V and 4 bases from J, with 11 bases in between. CDR1 is SGDLS and CDR2 is YYNGEE in the germline V gene. The source of the sample is a study of CD8+CD57+ T cells in acquired aplastic anemia. Study information: Sorted CD4+ and CD8+ cell DNA averaged about 3 ug. As sequenced from healthy donors, CD4+ cells averaged approximately 11 million reads. Points from the study as a whole: It was found that twenty-nine CD8+ CDR3 sequences were shared between patients and controls. Simpson's diversity of CD8+ cells was not significantly different in patients compared with controls.

This TCR was recovered from a human donor in good health, serving as a control. V gene TRBV9 combines with J gene TRBJ1-3; a possible D gene is TRBD1 (5 bases). The sample consisted of sorted CD4+, CD8+, or CD8+CD57+ T cells (not recorded which) from PBMCs. As DNA, the CDR3 is TGTGCCAGCAGCGTAGGAGGCAGGGTCGGAAACACCATATATTTT. Its translation is CASSVGGRVGNTIYF.